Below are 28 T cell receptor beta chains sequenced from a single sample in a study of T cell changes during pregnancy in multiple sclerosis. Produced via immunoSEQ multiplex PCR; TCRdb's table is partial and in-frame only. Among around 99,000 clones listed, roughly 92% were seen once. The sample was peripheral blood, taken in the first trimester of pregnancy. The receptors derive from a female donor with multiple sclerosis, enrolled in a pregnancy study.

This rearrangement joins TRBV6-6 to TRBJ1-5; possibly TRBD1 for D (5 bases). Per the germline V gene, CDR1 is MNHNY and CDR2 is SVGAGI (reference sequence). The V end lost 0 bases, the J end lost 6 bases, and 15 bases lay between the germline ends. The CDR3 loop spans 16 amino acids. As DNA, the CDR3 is TGTGCCAGCAGTTACTCCCCGACAGCTAGTTCTCAGCCCCAGCATTTT. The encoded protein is CASSYSPTASSQPQHF.

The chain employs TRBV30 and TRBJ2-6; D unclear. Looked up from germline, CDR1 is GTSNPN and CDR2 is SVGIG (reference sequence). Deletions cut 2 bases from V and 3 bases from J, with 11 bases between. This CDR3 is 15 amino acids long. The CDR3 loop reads CAWSPPPSGANVLTF. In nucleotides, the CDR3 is TGTGCCTGGAGTCCGCCTCCGAGTGGGGCCAACGTCCTGACTTTC.

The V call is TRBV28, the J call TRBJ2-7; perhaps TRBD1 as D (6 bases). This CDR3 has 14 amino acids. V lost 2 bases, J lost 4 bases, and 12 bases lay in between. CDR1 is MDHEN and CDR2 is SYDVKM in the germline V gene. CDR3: CASSLPQGPYEQYF. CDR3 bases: TGTGCCAGCAGTTTACCCCAGGGGCCTTACGAGCAGTACTTC.

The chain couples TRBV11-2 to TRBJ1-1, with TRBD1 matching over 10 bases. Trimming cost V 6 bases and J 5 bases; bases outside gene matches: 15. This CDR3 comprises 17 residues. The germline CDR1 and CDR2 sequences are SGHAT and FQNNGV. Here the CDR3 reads CASRQIRDRGKRTEAFF. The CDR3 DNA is TGTGCCAGCAGACAAATCCGGGACAGGGGAAAGAGGACTGAAGCTTTCTTT.

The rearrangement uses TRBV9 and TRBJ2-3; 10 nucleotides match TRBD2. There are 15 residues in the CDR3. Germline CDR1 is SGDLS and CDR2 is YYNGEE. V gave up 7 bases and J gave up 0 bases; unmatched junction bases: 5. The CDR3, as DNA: TGTGCCAGCTCCCAGCGGGAGGGTAGCACAGATACGCAGTATTTT. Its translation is CASSQREGSTDTQYF.

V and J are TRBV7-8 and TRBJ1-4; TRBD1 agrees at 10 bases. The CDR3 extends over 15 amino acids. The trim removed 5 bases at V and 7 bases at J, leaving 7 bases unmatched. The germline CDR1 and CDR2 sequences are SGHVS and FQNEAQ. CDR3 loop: CASSGDRGLFEKLFF. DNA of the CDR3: TGTGCCAGCAGCGGGGACAGGGGCCTCTTTGAAAAACTGTTTTTT. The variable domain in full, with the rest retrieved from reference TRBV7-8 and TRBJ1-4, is GAGVSQSPRYKVAKRGQDVALRCDPISGHVSLFWYQQALGQGPEFLTYFQNEAQLDKSGLPSDRFFAERPEGSVSTLKIQRTQQEDSAVYLCASSGDRGLFEKLFFGSGTQLSVL.

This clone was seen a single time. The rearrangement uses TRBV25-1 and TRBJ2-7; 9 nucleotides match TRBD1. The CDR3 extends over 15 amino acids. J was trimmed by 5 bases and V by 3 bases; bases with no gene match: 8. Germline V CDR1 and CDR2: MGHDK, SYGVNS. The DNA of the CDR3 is TGTGCCAGCAGTGACTACCGGGACAGGGCCCACGAGCAGTACTTC. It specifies CASSDYRDRAHEQYF.

The CDR3: CASRLTGARAEAFF. The CDR3 DNA reads as TGTGCCAGCAGGTTGACAGGGGCGAGGGCTGAAGCTTTCTTT. The V gene is TRBV5-6, the J gene TRBJ1-1; TRBD1 agrees at 8 bases. The CDR3 sequence is 14 residues long. CDR1 and CDR2 (germline): SGHDT, YYEEEE. V was clipped by 5 bases and J by 6 bases; unmatched bases: 9. Together with reference TRBV5-6 and TRBJ1-1, the CDR3 gives the full variable domain: DAGVTQSPTHLIKTRGQQVTLRCSPKSGHDTVSWYQQALGQGPQFIFQYYEEEERQRGNFPDRFSGHQFPNYSSELNVNALLLGDSALYLCASRLTGARAEAFFGQGTRLTVV.

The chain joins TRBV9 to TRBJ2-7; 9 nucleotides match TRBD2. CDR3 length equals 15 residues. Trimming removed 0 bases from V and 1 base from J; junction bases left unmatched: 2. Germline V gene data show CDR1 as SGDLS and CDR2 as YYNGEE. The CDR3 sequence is CASSVGLAESYEQYF. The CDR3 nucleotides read TGTGCCAGCAGCGTAGGACTAGCGGAATCCTACGAGCAGTACTTC.

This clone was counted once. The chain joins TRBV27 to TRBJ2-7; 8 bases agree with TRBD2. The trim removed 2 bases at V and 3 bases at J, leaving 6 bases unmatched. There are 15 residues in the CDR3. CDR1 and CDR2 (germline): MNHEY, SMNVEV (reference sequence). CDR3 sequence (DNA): TGTGCCAGCAGTTTACTTAGCGGGAAGGGCTACGAGCAGTACTTC. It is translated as CASSLLSGKGYEQYF.

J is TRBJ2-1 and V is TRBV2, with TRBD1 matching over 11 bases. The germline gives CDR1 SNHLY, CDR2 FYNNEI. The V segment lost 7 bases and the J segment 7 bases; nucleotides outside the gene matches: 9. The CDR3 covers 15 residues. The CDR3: CASTSGTGGINEQFF. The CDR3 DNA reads TGTGCCAGCACGTCCGGGACAGGGGGTATAAATGAGCAGTTCTTC.

This CDR3 reads CASSAGQWDEQYF. The DNA of the CDR3 is TGTGCCAGCAGTGCAGGACAGTGGGACGAGCAGTACTTC. The chain employs TRBV6-1 and TRBJ2-7; a possible D gene is TRBD1 (6 bases). V was clipped by 4 bases and J by 5 bases, with 12 bases between them. CDR1 and CDR2 from the germline V gene are MNHNS and SASEGT. The CDR3 extends over 13 amino acids.

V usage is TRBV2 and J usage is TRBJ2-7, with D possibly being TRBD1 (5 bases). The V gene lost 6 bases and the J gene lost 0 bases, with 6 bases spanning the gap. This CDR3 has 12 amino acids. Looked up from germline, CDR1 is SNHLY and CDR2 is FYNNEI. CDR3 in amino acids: CASRTDSYEQYF. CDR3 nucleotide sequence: TGTGCCAGCAGGACAGACTCCTACGAGCAGTACTTC.

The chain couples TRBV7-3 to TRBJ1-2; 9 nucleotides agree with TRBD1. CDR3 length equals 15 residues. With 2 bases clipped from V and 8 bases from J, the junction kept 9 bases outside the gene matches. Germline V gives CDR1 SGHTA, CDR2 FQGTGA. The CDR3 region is CASSLAGTGMRGYTF. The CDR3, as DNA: TGTGCCAGCAGCTTAGCCGGGACAGGGATGAGGGGCTACACCTTC.

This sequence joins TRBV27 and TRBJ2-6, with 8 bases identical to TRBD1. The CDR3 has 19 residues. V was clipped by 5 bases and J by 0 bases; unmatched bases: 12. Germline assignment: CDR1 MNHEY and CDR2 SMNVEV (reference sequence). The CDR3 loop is CASSPGTGVINSGANVLTF. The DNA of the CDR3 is TGTGCCAGCAGTCCCGGGACAGGAGTCATCAACTCTGGGGCCAACGTCCTGACTTTC.

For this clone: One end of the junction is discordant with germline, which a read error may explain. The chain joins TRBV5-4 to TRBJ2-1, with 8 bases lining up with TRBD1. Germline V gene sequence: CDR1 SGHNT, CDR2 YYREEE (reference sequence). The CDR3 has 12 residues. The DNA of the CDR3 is TGTGCCAGCAGCAGCAGGGGGCACGGCTGCCTCTTC. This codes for CASSSRGHGCLF.

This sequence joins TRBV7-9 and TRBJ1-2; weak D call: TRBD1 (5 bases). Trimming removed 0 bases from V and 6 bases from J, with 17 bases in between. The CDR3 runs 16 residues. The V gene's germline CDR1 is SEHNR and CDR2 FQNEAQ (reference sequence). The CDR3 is CASSLAGGARVNGYTF. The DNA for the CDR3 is TGTGCCAGCAGCTTAGCGGGTGGGGCCAGGGTTAATGGCTACACCTTC.

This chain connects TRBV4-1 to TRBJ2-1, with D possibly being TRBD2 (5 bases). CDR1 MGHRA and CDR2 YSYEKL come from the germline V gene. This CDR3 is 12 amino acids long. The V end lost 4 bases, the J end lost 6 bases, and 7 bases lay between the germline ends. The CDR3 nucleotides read TGCGCCAGCAGCCCGAGCGGCAATGAGCAGTTCTTC. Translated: CASSPSGNEQFF.

The CDR3 coding sequence is TGTGCCAGCCGCGTGGAGACCCAGTACTTC. It specifies CASRVETQYF. The rearrangement uses TRBV2 and TRBJ2-5; D uncertain. Trimming took off 8 bases at V and 5 bases at J, with 6 bases between the two ends. The CDR3 has 10 amino acids. Germline CDR1 and CDR2: SNHLY and FYNNEI.

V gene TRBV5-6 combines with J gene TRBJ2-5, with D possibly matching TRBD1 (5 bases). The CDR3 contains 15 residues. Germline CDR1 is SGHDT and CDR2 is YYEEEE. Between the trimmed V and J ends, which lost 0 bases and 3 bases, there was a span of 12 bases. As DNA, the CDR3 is TGTGCCAGCAGCTTGGAGGGGCAGGGTAAAGAGACCCAGTACTTC. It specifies CASSLEGQGKETQYF.

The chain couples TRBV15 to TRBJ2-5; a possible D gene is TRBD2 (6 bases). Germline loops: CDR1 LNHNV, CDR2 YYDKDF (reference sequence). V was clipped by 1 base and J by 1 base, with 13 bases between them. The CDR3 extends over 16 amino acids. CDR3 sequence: CATSRGGGVSQETQYF. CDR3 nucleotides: TGTGCCACCAGCAGAGGGGGAGGAGTCTCCCAAGAGACCCAGTACTTC.

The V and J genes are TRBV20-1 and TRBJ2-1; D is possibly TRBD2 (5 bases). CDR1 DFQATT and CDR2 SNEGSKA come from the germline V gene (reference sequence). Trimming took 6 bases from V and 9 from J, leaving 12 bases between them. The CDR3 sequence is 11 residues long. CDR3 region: CSAKLALEQFF. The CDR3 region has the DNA TGCAGTGCCAAGCTAGCTCTTGAGCAGTTCTTC.

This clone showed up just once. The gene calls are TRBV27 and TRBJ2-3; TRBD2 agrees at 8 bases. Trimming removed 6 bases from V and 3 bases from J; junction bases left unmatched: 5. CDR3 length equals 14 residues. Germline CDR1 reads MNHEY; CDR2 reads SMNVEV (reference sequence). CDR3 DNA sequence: TGTGCCAGCAGCAGCGGGAGAGTAACAGATACGCAGTATTTT. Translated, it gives CASSSGRVTDTQYF.

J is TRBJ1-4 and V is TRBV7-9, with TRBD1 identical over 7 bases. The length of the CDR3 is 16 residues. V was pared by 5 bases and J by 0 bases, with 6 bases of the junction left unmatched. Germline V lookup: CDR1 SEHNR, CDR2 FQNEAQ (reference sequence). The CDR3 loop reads CASSKDRPTTNEKLFF. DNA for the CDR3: TGTGCCAGCAGCAAGGACAGGCCTACAACTAATGAAAAACTGTTTTTT.

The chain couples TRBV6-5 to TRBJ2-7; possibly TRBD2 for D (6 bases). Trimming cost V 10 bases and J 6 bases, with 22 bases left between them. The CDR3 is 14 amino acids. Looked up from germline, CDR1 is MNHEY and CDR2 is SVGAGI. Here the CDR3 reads CATGSGVVYSEQYF. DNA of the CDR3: TGTGCCACTGGGTCGGGAGTGGTTTACTCCGAGCAGTACTTC.

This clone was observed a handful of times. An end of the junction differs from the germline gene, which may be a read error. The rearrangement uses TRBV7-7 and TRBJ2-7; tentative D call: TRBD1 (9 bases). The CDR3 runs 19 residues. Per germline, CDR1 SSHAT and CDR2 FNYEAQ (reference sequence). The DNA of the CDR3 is TGTGCTAGCAGCTTAGGGGACAGGGAAACGAGCGGGAGCTCCTACGAGCAGTACTTC. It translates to CASSLGDRETSGSSYEQYF.

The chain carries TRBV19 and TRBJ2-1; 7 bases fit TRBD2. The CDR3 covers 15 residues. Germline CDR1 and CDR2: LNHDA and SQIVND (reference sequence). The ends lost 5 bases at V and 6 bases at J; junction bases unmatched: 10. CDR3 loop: CASSPGLGRFNEQFF. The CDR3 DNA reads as TGTGCCAGTAGTCCCGGACTAGGTCGGTTCAATGAGCAGTTCTTC.

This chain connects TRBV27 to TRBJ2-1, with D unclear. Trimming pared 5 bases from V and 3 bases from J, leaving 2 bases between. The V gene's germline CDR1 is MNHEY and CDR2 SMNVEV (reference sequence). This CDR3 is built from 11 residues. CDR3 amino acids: CASSLYNEQFF. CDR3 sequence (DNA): TGTGCCAGCAGTCTCTACAATGAGCAGTTCTTC.